This is a list of T cell receptor beta chains from one sample in a study of blood T cells in healthy people across ages. One entry per CDR3 protein, called by TCRdb with MiXCR from the 5' RACE reads. The table includes about 840,000 distinct CDR3 sequences, 25% to 30% detected once. These data were likewise used in another study, on T cells of mothers and their children.

Sequencing was carried out using blood. These receptors originate from a middle-aged woman in good health. CDR3s include the opening cysteine and the closing phenylalanine or tryptophan. D genes are given only for firm matches. Part of the rows lack a size; the others show once, few, many or a class for expanded clones.

V	D	J	size	DNA	CDR3
TRBV7-6	.	TRBJ1-5	few	TGTGCCAGCAGCTTAGAGGGAGGGCTTAGCAATCAGCCCCAGCATTTT	CASSLEGGLSNQPQHF
TRBV5-1	.	TRBJ1-2	many	TGCGCCAGCAGCGAGGGGGTTAGCTATGGCTACACCTTC	CASSEGVSYGYTF
TRBV5-5	TRBD1	TRBJ1-2	few	TGTGCCAGCAGCTGGGACAGGGCTAACTATGGCTACACCTTC	CASSWDRANYGYTF
TRBV25-1	TRBD2	TRBJ2-3	.	TGTGCCAGCAGTGACGAAGGGGCGGGAGGGCCCCTCGGTCCCACAGATACGCAGTATTTT	CASSDEGAGGPLGPTDTQYF
TRBV30	.	TRBJ1-1	.	TGTGCCTGGAGTCCCGGGGGGGCCGGAGCGACTGAAGCTTTCTTT	CAWSPGGAGATEAFF
TRBV4-1	.	TRBJ1-5	few	TGCGCCAGCAGCCAGAAGGGCCAGGGTCGCAATCAGCCCCAGCATTTT	CASSQKGQGRNQPQHF
TRBV7-9	.	TRBJ2-1	.	TGTGCCAGCAGCTTATGGGAAGAGGAGGCGTTCTTC	CASSLWEEEAFF
TRBV7-9	TRBD2	TRBJ2-5	.	TGTGCCAGCAGCTTAATTAGGCTAGCGGTTTACCAAGAGACCCGGTACTTC	CASSLIRLAVYQETRYF
TRBV2	.	TRBJ2-7	few	TGTGCCAGCAGCGACATCTACGAGCAGTACTTC	CASSDIYEQYF
TRBV7-9	TRBD1	TRBJ2-1	few	TGTGCCAGCAGCTTAACAGGGGGCAACTCCTACAATGAGCAGTTCTTC	CASSLTGGNSYNEQFF